These 12 T cell receptor beta chains were all obtained from the same sample, sequenced in a study of blood T cell repertoires in COVID-19. The protocol was immunoSEQ multiplex PCR, while the TCRdb copy is restricted to in-frame clones and leaves out a portion. The table lists around 300,000 clones, roughly nine tenths of them singletons. The sample consisted of PBMCs or T cells enriched from blood (not recorded which). These receptors all stem from a woman aged 18-35 years who had recovered from COVID-19.

This sequence joins TRBV6-6 and TRBJ2-5; 10 bases map to TRBD1. This CDR3 has 18 amino acids. After removal of 5 bases from V and 1 base from J, the junction contained 13 bases not matched to a gene. CDR1 is MNHNY and CDR2 is SVGAGI in the germline V gene (reference sequence). The CDR3 nucleotides read TGTGCCAGCAGTCCCCCGGGACAGGGGTCCTCTGGCCAAGAGACCCAGTACTTC. Its translation: CASSPPGQGSSGQETQYF.

This chain links TRBV11-2 with TRBJ2-5, with TRBD2 matching 7 bases. V was clipped by 2 bases and J by 0 bases; unmatched bases: 12. Germline V CDR1 and CDR2: SGHAT, FQNNGV. The CDR3 covers 18 residues. For the CDR3, the DNA is TGTGCCAGCAGCTTAATTATACCCAGCGGGGTTTACCAAGAGACCCAGTACTTC. It translates to CASSLIIPSGVYQETQYF.

The V call is TRBV7-9, the J call TRBJ2-2; D is unresolved. The CDR3 has 13 amino acids. In germline, CDR1 is SEHNR, CDR2 FQNEAQ (reference sequence). Deletions cut 1 base from V and 7 bases from J, with 7 bases between. This CDR3 is CASSLGHNGELFF. CDR3 nucleotide sequence: TGTGCCAGCAGCTTAGGACACAACGGGGAGCTGTTTTTT.

The chain carries TRBV19 and TRBJ2-1; a weak D match, TRBD2 (7 bases). Germline CDR1 and CDR2: LNHDA and SQIVND (reference sequence). V lost 9 bases to trimming and J lost 6 bases, with 21 bases between them. The CDR3 sequence is 15 residues long. In nucleotides, the CDR3 is TGTGCCAGCCAGTATGGGGGGGGGCCTGGCAATGAGCAGTTCTTC. Translated: CASQYGGGPGNEQFF.

This rearrangement joins TRBV2 to TRBJ2-5; a possible D gene is TRBD2 (5 bases). The germline gives CDR1 SNHLY, CDR2 FYNNEI. The CDR3 spans 12 residues. Trimming removed 8 bases from V and 5 bases from J, with 12 bases in between. As DNA, the CDR3 is TGTGCCAGCGGCGGGCGGTGGGAGACCCAGTACTTC. Amino acid sequence: CASGGRWETQYF. Filled out from reference TRBV2 and TRBJ2-5, the complete variable domain reads EPEVTQTPSHQVTQMGQEVILRCVPISNHLYFYWYRQILGQKVEFLVSFYNNEISEKSEIFDDQFSVERPDGSNFTLKIRSTKLEDSAMYFCASGGRWETQYFGPGTRLLVL.

The rearrangement links TRBV5-4 to TRBJ2-1; D unresolved. The germline CDR1 and CDR2 sequences are SGHNT and YYREEE (reference sequence). The CDR3 contains 12 residues. The ends were cut back, 3 bases at V and 4 bases at J, with 5 bases in the middle. CDR3 sequence (DNA): TGTGCCAGCAGCTCCGGTTACAATGAGCAGTTCTTC. This gives the protein CASSSGYNEQFF.

The chain is built from TRBV28 and TRBJ1-1, with TRBD1 as a possible D gene (5 bases). V lost 2 bases and J lost 2, with 6 bases in between. CDR3 length: 13 amino acids. Per the germline V gene, CDR1 is MDHEN and CDR2 is SYDVKM. The CDR3 DNA is TGTGCCAGCAGTTTAGGGGCTAACACTGAAGCTTTCTTT. Protein sequence: CASSLGANTEAFF.

About this clone itself: The junction departs from the called germline gene at one end, perhaps through a read error. CDR3 nucleotide sequence: TGTGCCAGCAGCTTAGACCAGCCGGGACAGGGGACTGTAGCTTTCTTT. Amino acid sequence: CASSLDQPGQGTVAFF. The chain carries TRBV7-3 and TRBJ1-1, with 10 positions matching TRBD1. Germline-derived CDR1 and CDR2 are SGHTA and FQGTGA. CDR3 length: 16 residues.

CDR3 DNA sequence: TGCGCCAGCAGCTTGGCTCTAGCGGGGGAACACAATGAGCAGTTCTTC. Its protein product is CASSLALAGEHNEQFF. The chain has TRBV5-1 and TRBJ2-1; TRBD2 agrees at 10 bases. The CDR3 runs to 16 residues. The germline V gene encodes CDR1 SGHRS and CDR2 YFSETQ. The V segment lost 0 bases and the J segment 5 bases; nucleotides outside the gene matches: 5.

This clone was seen just once. The CDR3 nucleotides read TGTGCCAGCAGCTGGGACGGGACAGCGACCGAGCAGTACTTC. The encoded protein is CASSWDGTATEQYF. V gene TRBV7-8 combines with J gene TRBJ2-7; 7 bases align to TRBD1. This CDR3 comprises 14 residues. The V gene's germline CDR1 is SGHVS and CDR2 FQNEAQ. V was pared by 4 bases and J by 6 bases, with 9 bases of the junction left unmatched.

The chain joins TRBV10-3 to TRBJ2-2, with D possibly being TRBD1 (5 bases). The CDR3 length is 18 residues. The germline CDR1 and CDR2 sequences are ENHRY and SYGVKD. V was clipped by 7 bases and J by 2 bases, with 23 bases between them. The CDR3 DNA is TGTGCCATCACTAATCGTCTGGCGAGTCAGGGAAACACCGGGGAGCTGTTTTTT. It translates to CAITNRLASQGNTGELFF.

This sequence joins TRBV19 and TRBJ2-7; D is possibly TRBD2 (6 bases). Germline loops: CDR1 LNHDA, CDR2 SQIVND (reference sequence). V was trimmed by 4 bases and J by 6 bases, leaving 10 bases between them. This CDR3 is 12 amino acids long. CDR3 sequence: CASSKLGGEQYF. Here the CDR3 DNA reads TGTGCCAGTAGTAAACTCGGGGGCGAGCAGTACTTC.